What follows are 11 T cell receptor beta chains derived from one specimen sequenced in a study of blood T cell repertoires in COVID-19. Sequencing was performed with immunoSEQ multiplex PCR; in TCRdb, only in-frame clones are kept and a portion is missing. The profile covers 200,000 to 250,000 clones, with around 80% appearing a single time and about 1.3% taken by the ten largest. The sequencing sample was made of peripheral blood. These receptors were obtained from a woman in her 30s with COVID-19, enrolled during active disease.

A few counts support this clone. The CDR3 DNA follows: TGTGCCTGGAGCGGACAGGGCCGGCAGCCCCAGCATTTT. Encoded protein: CAWSGQGRQPQHF. The rearrangement links TRBV30 to TRBJ1-5, with 8 bases aligning to TRBD1. V lost 3 bases and J lost 7; bases outside the gene matches: 5. This CDR3 spans 13 amino acids. Germline loops: CDR1 GTSNPN, CDR2 SVGIG (reference sequence).

The V call is TRBV18, the J call TRBJ1-6; 10 positions agree with TRBD1. With 3 bases clipped from V and 9 bases from J, the junction kept 2 bases outside the gene matches. CDR1 KGHSH and CDR2 LQKENI come from the germline V gene. The CDR3 length is 14 residues. As DNA, the CDR3 is TGTGCCAGCTCACCCCGGGACAGGGGTTCACCCCTCCACTTT. Translation gives CASSPRDRGSPLHF.

This clone was detected many times. The chain combines TRBV6-1 with TRBJ2-2; D is unclear. V was clipped by 2 bases and J by 7 bases, with 5 bases between them. Germline CDR1 is MNHNS and CDR2 is SASEGT. The CDR3 totals 12 residues. The CDR3 loop is CASSENHGELFF. The CDR3, as DNA: TGTGCCAGCAGTGAAAATCACGGGGAGCTGTTTTTT.

This chain connects TRBV27 to TRBJ2-7, with TRBD1 identical over 7 bases. The CDR3 has 14 residues. Germline CDR1 reads MNHEY; CDR2 reads SMNVEV (reference sequence). With 5 bases clipped from V and 6 bases from J, the junction kept 10 bases outside the gene matches. This CDR3 is CASSVQGIRAEQYF. CDR3 nucleotides: TGTGCCAGCAGTGTACAGGGGATTAGGGCCGAGCAGTACTTC.

V gene TRBV7-9 combines with J gene TRBJ1-6; maybe TRBD1 (6 bases). Per the germline V gene, CDR1 is SEHNR and CDR2 is FQNEAQ (reference sequence). The CDR3 spans 14 residues. Trimming left V 5 bases short and J 10 bases short, with 15 bases between. The CDR3 DNA follows: TGTGCCAGCAGCCTAGACCCCCAGGGGTCACCCCTCCACTTT. Translated, it gives CASSLDPQGSPLHF.

V and J are TRBV5-1 and TRBJ2-1; tentatively, D is TRBD1 (6 bases). The CDR3 has 17 residues. Germline values: CDR1 SGHRS, CDR2 YFSETQ. V was pared by 4 bases and J by 5 bases, with 22 bases between. The CDR3 spells CASSIDLGAGKNNEQFF. The CDR3 nucleotides are TGCGCCAGCAGCATCGATCTGGGGGCCGGGAAGAACAATGAGCAGTTCTTC.

This sequence joins TRBV6-4 and TRBJ2-3; 7 nucleotides align to TRBD2. J lost 3 bases, V lost 3 bases, and 3 bases had no gene match. This CDR3 has 14 amino acids. Germline-derived CDR1 and CDR2 are MRHNA and SNTAGT. The CDR3 spells CASSEEAGTDTQYF. In DNA form, the CDR3 reads TGTGCCAGCAGTGAGGAAGCGGGGACAGATACGCAGTATTTT.

A single count supports this clone. CDR3 residues: CASSFDGGNNEQFF. CDR3 nucleotide sequence: TGCGCCAGCAGCTTCGACGGCGGTAACAATGAGCAGTTCTTC. The chain recombines TRBV5-1 with TRBJ2-1; D uncertain. This CDR3 has 14 amino acids. Germline V gene sequence: CDR1 SGHRS, CDR2 YFSETQ. The V end lost 2 bases, the J end lost 5 bases, and 11 bases lay between the germline ends.

This chain links TRBV7-9 with TRBJ1-6; D gene uncertain. The germline V gene encodes CDR1 SEHNR and CDR2 FQNEAQ (reference sequence). The CDR3 sequence is 14 residues long. The V end was cut by 5 bases, the J end by 5 bases, with 10 bases between. CDR3 in DNA: TGTGCCAGCAGCCTGGCGGGTAATAATTCACCCCTCCACTTT. Translation gives CASSLAGNNSPLHF.

The chain carries TRBV28 and TRBJ2-3; 9 positions match TRBD2. The germline CDR1 and CDR2 sequences are MDHEN and SYDVKM. The junction had 12 bases not matched to a gene; V was cut back by 7 bases and J by 4 bases. This CDR3 has 16 amino acids. CDR3 in DNA: TGTGCCAGCAACCCCTTGGCGGGGGGGAGGGCAGATACGCAGTATTTT. This gives the protein CASNPLAGGRADTQYF.

The chain is built from TRBV5-6 and TRBJ1-4; possibly TRBD1 for D (5 bases). V was clipped by 1 base and J by 4 bases, with 11 bases between them. The CDR3 is 15 residues long. Germline V CDR1 and CDR2: SGHDT, YYEEEE. The CDR3: CASSLMGHGNEKLFF. The CDR3 bases are TGTGCCAGCAGCTTGATGGGGCACGGTAATGAAAAACTGTTTTTT.